This TCR beta chain stems from a study of T cell responses to AZD1222 COVID-19 vaccine (dated by TCRdb to about 2021). Study-level background: A total of 230 to 250 trial participants underwent TCR sequencing, of whom more than 200 had received two doses of AZD1222 and 26 had received two doses of the MenACWY control vaccine. Enrollment into the trials was organized by age into subgroups of 18-55, 56-69 and 70-plus years, and those subgroups contained roughly 140, 27 and 60 TCR-sequenced participants, respectively.

What the work shows at the level of the full study, not this receptor alone: Epitopes outside the regions mutated in the B.1.351 and B.1.1.7 variants were reportedly recognized by nearly half of the unique spike-specific TCRs. Participants were mostly white British, with more females than males. The authors suggested clonal diversity may have been underestimated. Because no samples from the day 14 peak response were available, repertoires could be characterized only after the peak T cell response. After two AZD1222 doses, spike-specific TCR breadth and depth were significantly higher than at day 0 and than in MenACWY recipients. Conclusions about previously exposed vaccinees are limited, since just a handful of AZD1222 recipients were seropositive for SARS-CoV-2 at baseline. The whole spike protein was spanned by vaccine-associated CD4 TCRs, and dominant responses were seen in regions 160-218 and 743-854. In the small 56-69-year group, the increase in depth fell short of significance, most likely because of low power.

The label giving this sample's time point can be read as: about 28 days (+/-7) after the second vaccine dose. Because spike-specific TCR depth and breadth did not differ between the two schedules, AZD1222 recipients who got a second dose at roughly 4 weeks were pooled with those who got a second dose at roughly 12 weeks. The vaccinee samples were drawn from two UK trials, COV001 and COV002, one of which was a single-blind randomized controlled phase 2/3 trial testing AZD1222 (ChAdOx1 nCoV-19) in healthy adults. Trial participant PBMC samples were collected at day 0 and day 28 after the second dose for TCRbeta chain sequencing. The CDR3 regions of human TCRbeta chains were analyzed by immunosequencing. The authors processed their data as follows. Repertoire TCRs were matched against a reference library of SARS-CoV-2-specific TCRs generated with the MIRA antigen-specificity platform. Breadth was defined as the fraction of unique TCRs that were SARS-CoV-2-associated, and depth was defined as the fraction of total T cells that were SARS-CoV-2-associated. Each spike-specific TCR was assigned to its reactive spike region and to a CD4 or CD8 class using the MIRA data. Log10-transformed breadth and depth values were compared by one-way ANOVA with Sidak's multiple comparisons tests. TCRdb provides this immuneACCESS table in a form limited to in-frame rearrangements. Some clones are lacking; in checked studies, under half of them reflect an unresolved V gene, and why the rest are absent is not known. The V and J calls and clone size are taken from that table; D and trimming were inferred from the DNA. The sample includes 15,000 to 20,000 clones, with roughly 80% observed a single time. The top ten constitute approximately 22% of the sample.

In its sample, this clone was seen once. The specificity of this receptor is unknown. No clone much larger than this one lies a single base away; base qualities are absent. From the cysteine up to the phenylalanine, the CDR3 has a length of 17 residues. The CDR3 DNA has 51 bases and is translated from base 1. CDR1 SNHLY and CDR2 FYNNEI are derived from the germline V gene. The V end gives up 4 bases and the J end 1 base, leaving 8 bases in the junction not matched to a gene. The material sequenced was peripheral blood, taken 28 days after the second AZD1222 dose. Recombination connected TRBV2 to TRBJ2-3; TRBD2 aligns with 10 central bases. This clonotype was sampled from an adult who received the AZD1222 COVID-19 vaccine. The CDR3 region reads CASSGLAGVPGTDTQYF. The DNA sequence follows: TGTGCCAGCAGTGGGCTAGCGGGAGTCCCGGGCACAGATACGCAGTATTTT.